The following is a T cell receptor beta chain sequence with its context. Its target is not known. This specimen belongs to a study of CD8 T cells in ankylosing spondylitis. General study findings and limits: Disease-linked clones were reportedly significantly enriched in matched ankylosing spondylitis synovial fluid. Seemingly characteristic of ankylosing spondylitis blood was a TCR beta motif consisting of about 8 highly homologous variants. Disease-linked clones had a CD8+ phenotype and relatively low frequency in peripheral blood.

The CDR3 spans 14 residues. V lost 1 base and J 7 bases, leaving 10 bases between the germline ends. CDR1 is LNHNV, CDR2 YYDKDF, per germline (reference sequence). Using quantitative 5'-RACE with molecular barcodes, the authors made TCR beta libraries. TCRdb reprocessed the 5' RACE reads with MiXCR, giving one entry per CDR3 protein. Among about 440,000 distinct CDR3 sequences listed, more than 15% were seen once. The chain is built from TRBV15 and TRBJ2-2, with D unresolved. What was sequenced was blood, either unsorted or a sorted T cell fraction (not recorded which). This receptor was obtained from a male donor with ankylosing spondylitis. The CDR3 loop reads CATSRATSYGELFF. CDR3 DNA sequence: TGTGCCACCAGCAGAGCTACCAGCTACGGGGAGCTGTTTTTT.